This TCR beta chain was documented in a study of OX40 agonist ivuxolimab in advanced cancers. Across the study: Partial responses were achieved by three patients, of whom one had hepatocellular carcinoma and two had cutaneous melanoma.

Produced via immunoSEQ multiplex PCR; TCRdb's table is partial and in-frame only. The sample records over 100,000 clones, about 94% being singletons. Trimming removed 5 bases at V and 4 bases at J, with 15 bases between. Per germline, CDR1 MNHEY and CDR2 SVGAGI. This CDR3 comprises 15 residues. This receptor was taken from an adult with an advanced solid tumor such as melanoma, head and neck, liver or kidney cancer. This chain joins TRBV6-5 and TRBJ2-1; D perhaps matches TRBD1 (5 bases). Sequencing used CD4+ or CD8+ T cells sorted from blood, obtained in a trial of the OX40 agonist ivuxolimab. The CDR3, as DNA: TGTGCCAGCAGTCGGGCAGGGTTCCGATACAATGAGCAGTTCTTC. Amino acid sequence: CASSRAGFRYNEQFF.